The 27 T cell receptor beta chains listed next were all sequenced from one sample in a study of shared clonotypes between healthy human individuals (dated by TCRdb to 2019 to 2021). The library was obtained by the immunoSEQ multiplex PCR assay. The immuneACCESS repertoire file appears here via TCRdb, limited to in-frame rearrangements. These files lack a portion of the clones; in checked studies, under half of the deficit traces to unresolved V genes, and the cause of the others is not known. In this sample the table shows under 2,500,000 clones, under 97% of which occur a single time. Clones ranked in the top ten supply roughly 0.13% of the sample. The sequencing sample was made of naive CD4+ T cells sorted from blood. The meaning of the sample's cell subset or site label: CD45RA+ positively selected. The source of these receptors is a man aged 18 to 29 in good health.

The chain recombines TRBV12-5 with TRBJ1-2; TRBD1 might be the D (5 bases). Trimming left V 6 bases short and J 2 bases short, with 13 bases between. The germline V gene has CDR1 LGHNT and CDR2 FRNRAP. The CDR3 runs to 14 residues. As DNA, the CDR3 is TGTGCTAGTGGCCGAGCAACAGGAAACTATGGCTACACCTTC. The encoded protein is CASGRATGNYGYTF.

The chain uses TRBV4-2 and TRBJ2-7; 11 nucleotides match TRBD2. The V gene end was trimmed by 1 base and the J gene end by 1 base; junction bases not matched to a gene: 9. CDR1 is LGHNA and CDR2 is YNFKEQ in the germline V gene. This CDR3 spans 18 amino acids. The CDR3 region is CASSQGLSGGDTSYEQYF. CDR3 nucleotide sequence: TGTGCCAGCAGCCAAGGTCTTAGCGGGGGGGATACTTCCTACGAGCAGTACTTC.

As concerns this clone: The junction does not match germline at one end; this may be a read error. This chain uses TRBV6-5 with TRBJ2-3; the match to TRBD1 covers 9 bases. This CDR3 comprises 15 residues. Germline V gene lookup returns CDR1 MNHEY and CDR2 SVGAGI. CDR3 region: CASSLSDRGTNTQYF. The CDR3 DNA reads as TGTGCCAGCAGTCTCTCGGACAGGGGCACAAATACGCAGTATTTT.

This rearrangement joins TRBV10-2 to TRBJ2-3; 11 nucleotides agree with TRBD2. The germline CDR1 and CDR2 sequences are WSHSY and SAAADI. The CDR3 contains 14 residues. Germline trimming cut 7 bases from V and 1 base from J; bases unmatched to any gene: 1. This CDR3 reads CASTLAGGTDTQYF. The CDR3 DNA follows: TGCGCCAGCACACTAGCGGGGGGCACAGATACGCAGTATTTT.

V gene TRBV11-2 combines with J gene TRBJ2-7; 9 positions agree with TRBD2. Trimming removed 1 base from V and 5 bases from J; junction bases left unmatched: 15. In germline, CDR1 is SGHAT, CDR2 FQNNGV. The CDR3 covers 18 residues. The CDR3: CASSLVGSWSSGTHEQYF. CDR3 nucleotides: TGTGCCAGCAGCTTAGTAGGTAGTTGGTCTAGCGGGACCCACGAGCAGTACTTC.

The gene calls are TRBV4-3 and TRBJ1-2; 9 nucleotides match TRBD1. V was pared by 11 bases and J by 1 base, with 14 bases of the junction left unmatched. CDR1 and CDR2 from the germline V gene are LGHNA and YSLEER. This CDR3 is 16 amino acids long. As DNA, the CDR3 is TGCGCCCCATACAGGGGGCGCGTCTTGGTTAACTATGGCTACACCTTC. This gives the protein CAPYRGRVLVNYGYTF.

A remark on this clone: Other nucleotide sequences in the sample specify the same CDR3. The chain combines TRBV7-2 with TRBJ2-1, with 7 nucleotides matching TRBD2. Germline lookup yields CDR1 SGHTA and CDR2 FQGNSA. The CDR3 sequence is 12 residues long. The V segment lost 4 bases and the J segment 10 bases; nucleotides outside the gene matches: 4. In nucleotides, the CDR3 is TGTGCCAGCAGCTCATCGGGACTAGAGCAGTTCTTC. This gives the protein CASSSSGLEQFF.

V is TRBV10-3 and J is TRBJ2-2; 8 bases map to TRBD1. Trimming cost V 4 bases and J 5 bases; bases outside gene matches: 3. The CDR3 covers 14 residues. Per germline, CDR1 ENHRY and CDR2 SYGVKD. The CDR3: CAISGGTGTGELFF. The CDR3 DNA reads as TGTGCCATCAGTGGGGGGACAGGAACCGGGGAGCTGTTTTTT.

The J gene is TRBJ2-3, the V gene TRBV5-1; D is uncertain. Germline CDR1 and CDR2: SGHRS and YFSETQ. Trimming stripped 0 bases from V and 1 base from J, with 12 bases between. The CDR3 has 16 residues. CDR3 sequence reads: CASSLALHSGTDTQYF. The CDR3 DNA sequence: TGCGCCAGCAGCTTGGCCTTACATTCGGGCACAGATACGCAGTATTTT.

This chain connects TRBV7-9 to TRBJ1-2, with 9 bases identical to TRBD1. The germline gives CDR1 SEHNR, CDR2 FQNEAQ (reference sequence). This CDR3 is built from 13 residues. CDR3 coding DNA: TGTGCTACAGAGCCCGACAGGGGGTATGGCTACACCTTC. Translated: CATEPDRGYGYTF. Supplemented by reference TRBV7-9 and TRBJ1-2, the full variable domain reads DTGVSQNPRHKITKRGQNVTFRCDPISEHNRLYWYRQTLGQGPEFLTYFQNEAQLEKSRLLSDRFSAERPKGSFSTLEIQRTEQGDSAMYLCATEPDRGYGYTFGSGTRLTVV.

The chain joins TRBV20-1 to TRBJ1-2; possibly TRBD1 for D (5 bases). The germline V gene encodes CDR1 DFQATT and CDR2 SNEGSKA (reference sequence). There are 11 residues in the CDR3. V lost 3 bases and J lost 8, with 10 bases in between. CDR3 nucleotides: TGCAGTGCTAGGGGGCCTGCGGGCTACACCTTC. It translates to CSARGPAGYTF.

The rearrangement links TRBV14 to TRBJ2-7; no definite D call. This CDR3 spans 14 amino acids. Trimming shortened V by 2 bases and J by 2 bases, and 10 bases separated the two germline ends. Germline values: CDR1 SGHDN, CDR2 FVKESK. The CDR3 region is CASSQLAGTYEQYF. The CDR3 nucleotides read TGTGCCAGCAGCCAACTCGCAGGAACCTACGAGCAGTACTTC.

The chain couples TRBV11-2 to TRBJ2-1; 13 bases agree with TRBD2. Germline V CDR1 and CDR2: SGHAT, FQNNGV. V gave up 3 bases and J gave up 8 bases; unmatched junction bases: 10. The CDR3 spans 17 residues. This chain's CDR3 is CASSLPAGLAGRYEQFF. CDR3 nucleotides: TGTGCCAGCAGCTTGCCCGCGGGACTAGCGGGGCGGTATGAGCAGTTCTTC.

J is TRBJ1-1 and V is TRBV5-4; D is possibly TRBD1 (5 bases). The CDR3 spans 14 residues. Germline CDR1 and CDR2: SGHNT and YYREEE (reference sequence). V shed 4 bases and J shed 3 bases, with 13 bases lying between them. DNA for the CDR3: TGTGCCAGCAGCCCTCTGACAGTGGACACTGAAGCTTTCTTT. Its translation: CASSPLTVDTEAFF.

The chain recombines TRBV9 with TRBJ1-2, with 8 bases aligning to TRBD1. This CDR3 contains 14 residues. From germline, CDR1 is SGDLS and CDR2 YYNGEE. V trimming: 1 base; J trimming: 7 bases; junction bases outside the gene matches: 6. The CDR3 nucleotides read TGTGCCAGCAGCGTAAACACAGGGGGTGGTGGCTACACCTTC. Encoded protein: CASSVNTGGGGYTF.

This clone was seen a few times. The V call is TRBV27, the J call TRBJ1-2, with 7 bases identical to TRBD1. The germline V gene encodes CDR1 MNHEY and CDR2 SMNVEV (reference sequence). The CDR3 has 12 amino acids. After removal of 5 bases from V and 8 bases from J, the junction contained 5 bases not matched to a gene. The CDR3 nucleotides read TGTGCCAGCAGTGGTACAGGGGAAGGCTACACCTTC. Protein product: CASSGTGEGYTF.

This clone occurred a few times. The gene calls are TRBV25-1 and TRBJ2-7; 10 nucleotides align to TRBD1. Trimming removed 1 base from V and 2 bases from J; junction bases left unmatched: 2. The CDR3 contains 15 residues. Germline CDR1 is MGHDK and CDR2 is SYGVNS. This CDR3 is CASSEWTGGTYEQYF. CDR3 sequence (DNA): TGTGCCAGCAGTGAATGGACAGGGGGTACCTACGAGCAGTACTTC.

The J gene is TRBJ2-5, the V gene TRBV5-4, with no clear D. The CDR3 is 14 residues long. Germline V gene lookup returns CDR1 SGHNT and CDR2 YYREEE (reference sequence). Trimming cost V 2 bases and J 2 bases, with 10 bases left between them. The CDR3 loop is CASSFVHLQETQYF. The DNA of the CDR3 is TGTGCCAGCAGCTTTGTGCACCTTCAAGAGACCCAGTACTTC. Supplemented by reference TRBV5-4 and TRBJ2-5, the full variable domain reads ETGVTQSPTHLIKTRGQQVTLRCSSQSGHNTVSWYQQALGQGPQFIFQYYREEENGRGNFPPRFSGLQFPNYSSELNVNALELDDSALYLCASSFVHLQETQYFGPGTRLLVL.

The chain has TRBV6-5 and TRBJ1-3; D ambiguous. Trimming removed 2 bases from V and 4 bases from J, with 9 bases in between. The CDR3 consists of 14 residues. Germline V gene data show CDR1 as MNHEY and CDR2 as SVGAGI. In DNA form, the CDR3 reads TGTGCCAGCAGTTACGGTCTGACGGGAAACACCATATATTTT. The encoded protein is CASSYGLTGNTIYF.

This chain joins TRBV2 and TRBJ1-3; D perhaps matches TRBD1 (5 bases). The ends were cut back, 4 bases at V and 6 bases at J, with 22 bases in the middle. The CDR3 is 17 amino acids. The germline gives CDR1 SNHLY, CDR2 FYNNEI. The CDR3 loop reads CASSVLGLVGQKNTIYF. CDR3 nucleotides: TGTGCCAGCAGTGTGTTAGGTTTGGTGGGGCAGAAAAACACCATATATTTT.

This sequence joins TRBV7-8 and TRBJ2-1, with 8 nucleotides matching TRBD2. Germline loops: CDR1 SGHVS, CDR2 FQNEAQ. This CDR3 spans 16 amino acids. The ends lost 7 bases at V and 0 bases at J; junction bases unmatched: 8. The CDR3 nucleotides read TGTGCCAGCACTCCTCTCGGACTAGCCTCCTACAATGAGCAGTTCTTC. Translated: CASTPLGLASYNEQFF.

The chain links TRBV29-1 to TRBJ1-4; TRBD1 matches 7 bases. Trimming took 7 bases from V and 6 from J; bases not matched to a gene: 11. Germline V gene lookup returns CDR1 SQVTM and CDR2 ANQGSEA. The CDR3 loop spans 14 amino acids. CDR3 sequence (DNA): TGCAGCGCAACCAAGGGGGCAGTTTATGAAAAACTGTTTTTT. Amino acid sequence: CSATKGAVYEKLFF.

The chain recombines TRBV5-1 with TRBJ2-6; D ambiguous. Trimming removed 6 bases at V and 0 bases at J, with 7 bases between. Germline V lookup: CDR1 SGHRS, CDR2 YFSETQ. This CDR3 comprises 14 residues. The CDR3 sequence is CASTGVSGANVLTF. Here the CDR3 DNA reads TGCGCCAGCACAGGCGTCTCTGGGGCCAACGTCCTGACTTTC.

The chain joins TRBV5-1 to TRBJ2-3, with 14 bases identical to TRBD2. Germline trimming cut 3 bases from V and 8 bases from J; bases unmatched to any gene: 11. The CDR3 length is 17 residues. The V gene's germline CDR1 is SGHRS and CDR2 YFSETQ. The CDR3 protein is CASSSPGTSGGGATQYF. In nucleotides, the CDR3 is TGCGCCAGCAGCTCCCCCGGGACTAGCGGGGGCGGGGCTACGCAGTATTTT.

This chain joins TRBV7-9 and TRBJ2-5; a weak D match, TRBD1 (6 bases). Germline CDR1 reads SEHNR; CDR2 reads FQNEAQ (reference sequence). Trimming removed 5 bases from V and 3 bases from J, with 13 bases in between. This CDR3 region has 14 residues. The CDR3 DNA reads as TGTGCCAGCAGCCCGACAGGAGCCAAAGAGACCCAGTACTTC. The encoded protein is CASSPTGAKETQYF.

This clone was counted only a few times. The same CDR3 arises from other DNA sequences in this sample as well. V gene TRBV7-8 combines with J gene TRBJ1-2; TRBD1 matches 7 bases. Trimming removed 4 bases from V and 5 bases from J; junction bases left unmatched: 4. Looked up from germline, CDR1 is SGHVS and CDR2 is FQNEAQ. This CDR3 contains 13 residues. This CDR3 reads CASSSGTVYGYTF. The CDR3 DNA follows: TGTGCCAGCAGCTCCGGGACAGTTTATGGCTACACCTTC.

V and J are TRBV5-1 and TRBJ2-1; 9 bases are a match to TRBD2. Germline CDR1 reads SGHRS; CDR2 reads YFSETQ. V shed 0 bases, J shed 2 bases, and the junction held 3 bases outside the gene matches. This CDR3 region has 16 residues. The CDR3 spells CASSLVASGAYNEQFF. As DNA, the CDR3 is TGCGCCAGCAGCTTGGTAGCTAGCGGGGCCTACAATGAGCAGTTCTTC. Based on the CDR3 plus reference TRBV5-1 and TRBJ2-1, the full variable domain is KAGVTQTPRYLIKTRGQQVTLSCSPISGHRSVSWYQQTPGQGLQFLFEYFSETQRNKGNFPGRFSGRQFSNSRSEMNVSTLELGDSALYLCASSLVASGAYNEQFFGPGTRLTVL.